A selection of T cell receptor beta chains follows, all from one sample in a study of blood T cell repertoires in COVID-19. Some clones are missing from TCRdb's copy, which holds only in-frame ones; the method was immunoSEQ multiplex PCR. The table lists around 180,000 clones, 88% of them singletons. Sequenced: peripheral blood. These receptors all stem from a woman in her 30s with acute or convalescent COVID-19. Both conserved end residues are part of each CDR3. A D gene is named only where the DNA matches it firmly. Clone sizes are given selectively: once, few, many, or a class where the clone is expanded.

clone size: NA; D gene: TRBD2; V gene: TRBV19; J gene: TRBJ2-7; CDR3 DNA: TGTGCCAGTACTGCGGGAGACTACGAGCAGTACTTC; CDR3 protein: CASTAGDYEQYF
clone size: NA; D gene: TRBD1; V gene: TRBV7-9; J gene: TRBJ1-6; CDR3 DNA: TGTGCCAGCAGCTTATCCGGACAGGGCAAATCACCCCTCCACTTT; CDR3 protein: CASSLSGQGKSPLHF
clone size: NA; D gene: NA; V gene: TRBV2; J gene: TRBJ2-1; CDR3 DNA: TGTGCCAGCAGTGCCAATCGACTAGTTGAGTTCTTC; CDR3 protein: CASSANRLVEFF
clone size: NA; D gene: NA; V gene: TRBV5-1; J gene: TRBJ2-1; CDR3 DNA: TGCGCCAGCAGCTACGAGCTGAATGAGCAGTTCTTC; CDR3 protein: CASSYELNEQFF
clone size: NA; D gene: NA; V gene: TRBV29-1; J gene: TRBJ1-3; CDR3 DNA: TGCAGCGTTGTAGCCTCTGGAAACACCATATATTTT; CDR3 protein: CSVVASGNTIYF
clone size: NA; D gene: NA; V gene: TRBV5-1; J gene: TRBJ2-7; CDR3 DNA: TGCGCCAGCAGCCGACAGGGGACTACCTCCTACGAGCAGTACTTC; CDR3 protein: CASSRQGTTSYEQYF
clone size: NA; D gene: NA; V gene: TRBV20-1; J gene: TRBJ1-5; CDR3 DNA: TGCAGTGCTCTCGGTCCACCCGAGCATTTT; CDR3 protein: CSALGPPEHF
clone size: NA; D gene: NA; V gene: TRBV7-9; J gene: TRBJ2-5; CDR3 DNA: TGTGCCATTTCGGGAAAGGAGGGGGAGACCCAGTACTTC; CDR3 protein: CAISGKEGETQYF
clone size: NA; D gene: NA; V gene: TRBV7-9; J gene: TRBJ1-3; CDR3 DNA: TGTGCCAGCAGCTACCAAGCTGGGCGAGGAAACACCATATATTTT; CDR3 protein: CASSYQAGRGNTIYF
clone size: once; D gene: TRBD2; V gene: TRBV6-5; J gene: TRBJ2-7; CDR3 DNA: TGTGCCAGCAGTCAGCTAGCGGGAGGTTACGAGCAGTACTTC; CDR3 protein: CASSQLAGGYEQYF
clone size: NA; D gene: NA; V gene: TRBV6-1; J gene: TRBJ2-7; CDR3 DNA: TGTGCCAGCAGTGACCATTCCGAGCAGTACTTC; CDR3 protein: CASSDHSEQYF
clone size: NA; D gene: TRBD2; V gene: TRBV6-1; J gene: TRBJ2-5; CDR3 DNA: TGTGCCAGCAGTGAAGCCACGGGGAATAGCGGGATCAGGGAGACCCAGTACTTC; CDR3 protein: CASSEATGNSGIRETQYF
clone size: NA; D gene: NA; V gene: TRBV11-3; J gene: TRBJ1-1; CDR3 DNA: TGTGCCAGCAGCTTGTCCAGGTGGAACACTGAAGCTTTCTTT; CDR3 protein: CASSLSRWNTEAFF
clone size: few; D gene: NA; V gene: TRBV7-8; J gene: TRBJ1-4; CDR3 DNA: TGTGCCAGCAGCTTATTAACGGATGAAAAACTGTTTTTT; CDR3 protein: CASSLLTDEKLFF
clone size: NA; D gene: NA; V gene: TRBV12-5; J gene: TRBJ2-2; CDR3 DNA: TGTGCTAGTCTGGGCGGCCTATTGGCGGGAACCGACCGGGAGCTGTTTTTT; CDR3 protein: CASLGGLLAGTDRELFF
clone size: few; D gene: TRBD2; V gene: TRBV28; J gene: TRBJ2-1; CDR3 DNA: TGTGCCAGCAGTCCCTCGCGCGGGAGGGCCCTCAATGAGCAGTTCTTC; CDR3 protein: CASSPSRGRALNEQFF
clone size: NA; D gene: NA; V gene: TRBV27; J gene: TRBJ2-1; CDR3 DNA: TGTGCCAGCAGTTACTCTGTGGGGCTTACAAATGAGCAGTTCTTC; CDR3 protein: CASSYSVGLTNEQFF
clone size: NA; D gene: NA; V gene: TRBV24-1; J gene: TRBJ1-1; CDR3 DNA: TGTGCCACCAGCCGCGGCCAGGGGAGGAACACTGAAGCTTTCTTT; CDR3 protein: CATSRGQGRNTEAFF
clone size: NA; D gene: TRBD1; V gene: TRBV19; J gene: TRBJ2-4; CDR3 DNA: TGTGCCAGTAGCTTACTTCCACAGGGGGCCAAAAACATTCAGTACTTC; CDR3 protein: CASSLLPQGAKNIQYF
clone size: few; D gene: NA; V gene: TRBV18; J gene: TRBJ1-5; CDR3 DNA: TGTGCCAGCTCACCGTCAGGCAATCAGCCCCAGCATTTT; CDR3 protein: CASSPSGNQPQHF
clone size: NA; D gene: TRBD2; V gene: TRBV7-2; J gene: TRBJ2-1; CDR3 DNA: TGTGCCAGCAGCTTAGGGGGGACTAGCGGGAGAACGAATGAGCAGTTCTTC; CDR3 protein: CASSLGGTSGRTNEQFF
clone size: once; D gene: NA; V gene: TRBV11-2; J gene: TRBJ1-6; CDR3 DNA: TGTGCCAGCAGCTTATCTCGGGGTAATTCACCCCTCCACTTT; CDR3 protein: CASSLSRGNSPLHF
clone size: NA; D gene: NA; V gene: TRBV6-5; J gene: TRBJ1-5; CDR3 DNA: TGTGCCAGCAGTTCAGATCAGCCCCAGCATTTT; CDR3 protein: CASSSDQPQHF
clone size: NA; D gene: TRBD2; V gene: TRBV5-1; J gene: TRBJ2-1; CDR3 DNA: TGCGCCAGCAGCGTCGGACTAGGCTACAATGAGCAGTTCTTC; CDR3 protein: CASSVGLGYNEQFF
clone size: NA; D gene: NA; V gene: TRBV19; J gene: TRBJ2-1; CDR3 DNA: TGTGCCAGTAGTATTGAGTGGGAGCAGTTCTTC; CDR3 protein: CASSIEWEQFF
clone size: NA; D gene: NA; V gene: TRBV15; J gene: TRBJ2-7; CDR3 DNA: TGTGCCACCAGCAGAGGAAAACCGGGTCCCAGAACGTACGAGCAGTACTTC; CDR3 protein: CATSRGKPGPRTYEQYF
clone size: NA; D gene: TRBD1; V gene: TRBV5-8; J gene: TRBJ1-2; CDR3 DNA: TGTGCCAGCCGAAACAGGGGGCGGTCGAACTATGGCTACACCTTC; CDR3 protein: CASRNRGRSNYGYTF
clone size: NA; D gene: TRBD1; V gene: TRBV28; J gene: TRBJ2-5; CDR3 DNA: TGTGCCAGCAGTACAGGGGTCGTTGGGACCCAGTACTTC; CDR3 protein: CASSTGVVGTQYF
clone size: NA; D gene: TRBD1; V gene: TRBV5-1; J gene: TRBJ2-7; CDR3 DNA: TGCGCCAGCAGCCCATTACAGGGGGCCCTCTACGAGCAGTACTTC; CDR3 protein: CASSPLQGALYEQYF
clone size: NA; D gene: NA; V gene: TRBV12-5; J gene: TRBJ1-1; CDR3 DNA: TGTGCTAGTGCCCTAGAACGGACTGAAGCTTTCTTT; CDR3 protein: CASALERTEAFF
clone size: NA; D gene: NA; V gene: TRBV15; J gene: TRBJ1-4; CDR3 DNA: TGTGCCACCAGCAGAGATCAAGCTTCCGGTGAAAAACTGTTTTTT; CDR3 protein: CATSRDQASGEKLFF